Presented here are 15 T cell receptor beta chains from one specimen sequenced in a study of blood T cell repertoires in COVID-19. Method: immunoSEQ multiplex PCR; TCRdb's copy keeps in-frame clones and lacks some. This table has about 60,000 clones, about 78% appearing once. Sequencing was performed on peripheral blood. The receptors originated from a man older than 75 with acute or convalescent COVID-19.

This clone showed up just a few times. The chain combines TRBV5-1 with TRBJ2-1, with 7 nucleotides matching TRBD2. Germline loops: CDR1 SGHRS, CDR2 YFSETQ. CDR3 size: 17 residues. Unmatched junction bases numbered 15, after V lost 0 bases and J lost 9 bases. The CDR3 sequence: CASSLGGSGRGWSEQFF. The DNA of the CDR3 is TGCGCCAGCAGCTTGGGAGGTTCAGGGAGGGGTTGGAGTGAGCAGTTCTTC.

Here the CDR3 DNA reads TGTGCCAGCTCCCTTGACTATAGCACAGATACGCAGTATTTT. Translation: CASSLDYSTDTQYF. The chain joins TRBV18 to TRBJ2-3; a possible D gene is TRBD2 (5 bases). The CDR3 is 14 amino acids. V lost 6 bases and J lost 0, with 10 bases in between. The germline CDR1 and CDR2 sequences are KGHSH and LQKENI.

There are a few counts of this clone. The chain employs TRBV27 and TRBJ2-1, with 8 bases matching TRBD1. Trimming took 5 bases from V and 9 from J; bases not matched to a gene: 18. CDR1 is MNHEY and CDR2 is SMNVEV in the germline V gene (reference sequence). The CDR3 extends over 17 amino acids. The CDR3 nucleotides read TGTGCCAGCAGTACTTGGACCCCGGACAGGGAATTCGCTGAGCAGTTCTTC. It translates to CASSTWTPDREFAEQFF.

This sequence joins TRBV15 and TRBJ2-1, with 8 positions matching TRBD2. Germline values: CDR1 LNHNV, CDR2 YYDKDF (reference sequence). CDR3 length: 17 residues. V lost 1 base to trimming and J lost 5 bases; unmatched junction nucleotides: 10. The CDR3 reads CATSRGRIAGSNNEQFF. DNA of the CDR3: TGTGCCACCAGCAGAGGCAGGATAGCGGGATCCAACAATGAGCAGTTCTTC.

The J gene is TRBJ1-1, the V gene TRBV5-1; TRBD1 matches 8 bases. The CDR3 is 15 amino acids. Trimming removed 3 bases from V and 0 bases from J; junction bases left unmatched: 4. Germline lookup yields CDR1 SGHRS and CDR2 YFSETQ. The CDR3 sequence is CASSWSTGVNTEAFF. The CDR3 coding sequence is TGCGCCAGCAGCTGGTCGACAGGGGTGAACACTGAAGCTTTCTTT.

CDR3 amino acids: CASSEFGTGGAGYTF. CDR3 nucleotide sequence: TGTGCCAGCAGTGAATTTGGGACAGGGGGTGCTGGCTACACCTTC. The V and J genes are TRBV2 and TRBJ1-2; TRBD1 matches at 11 bases. The CDR3 has 15 residues. Germline V lookup: CDR1 SNHLY, CDR2 FYNNEI. After removal of 2 bases from V and 7 bases from J, the junction contained 6 bases not matched to a gene. Variable domain in full (rest from reference TRBV2 and TRBJ1-2): EPEVTQTPSHQVTQMGQEVILRCVPISNHLYFYWYRQILGQKVEFLVSFYNNEISEKSEIFDDQFSVERPDGSNFTLKIRSTKLEDSAMYFCASSEFGTGGAGYTFGSGTRLTVV.

This clone has a handful of counts. The J gene is TRBJ2-7, the V gene TRBV6-1, with D unclear. The CDR3 sequence is 14 residues long. Trimming removed 3 bases at V and 3 bases at J, with 12 bases between. CDR1 is MNHNS and CDR2 is SASEGT in the germline V gene. As DNA, the CDR3 is TGTGCCAGCAGTGAGGAGCCTAGGAGCTACGAGCAGTACTTC. As protein: CASSEEPRSYEQYF.

The chain uses TRBV5-1 and TRBJ1-6; D not certain. Germline CDR1 and CDR2: SGHRS and YFSETQ. The CDR3 extends over 14 amino acids. V lost 5 bases and J 6 bases, leaving 12 bases between the germline ends. CDR3 sequence: CASRDSLGNSPLHF. The CDR3 DNA reads TGCGCCAGCAGGGATAGCTTGGGTAATTCACCCCTCCACTTT. The full variable domain, with the rest looked up from reference TRBV5-1 and TRBJ1-6, is KAGVTQTPRYLIKTRGQQVTLSCSPISGHRSVSWYQQTPGQGLQFLFEYFSETQRNKGNFPGRFSGRQFSNSRSEMNVSTLELGDSALYLCASRDSLGNSPLHFGNGTRLTVT.

The chain combines TRBV5-1 with TRBJ2-3; weak D call: TRBD2 (6 bases). Germline V CDR1 and CDR2: SGHRS, YFSETQ. CDR3 size: 15 residues. Trimming stripped 2 bases from V and 4 bases from J, with 14 bases between. CDR3 nucleotides: TGCGCCAGCAGCTTCAGGGTTGGAGGGGCAGATACGCAGTATTTT. This sequence encodes CASSFRVGGADTQYF.

J is TRBJ2-7 and V is TRBV11-3; the D gene is possibly TRBD2 (5 bases). The CDR3 contains 12 residues. Germline V gene data show CDR1 as SGHNT and CDR2 as YENEEA. Trimming left V 3 bases short and J 6 bases short, with 9 bases between. The CDR3 here is CASSFPAGEQYF. The CDR3 nucleotides are TGTGCCAGCAGCTTCCCGGCGGGCGAGCAGTACTTC.

The genes are TRBV21-1 and TRBJ1-2; TRBD1, the D gene given by the table, was not confirmed from the DNA. TRBV21-1 is noted as a pseudogene. This CDR3 has 15 residues. Here the CDR3 DNA reads TGTGCCAGCAGACCCCGACAGGGCTTTTACGATGGCTACACCTTC. Protein product: CASRPRQGFYDGYTF.

The chain has TRBV27 and TRBJ1-1; tentative D call: TRBD1 (5 bases). The CDR3 loop spans 15 amino acids. Trimming removed 5 bases at V and 1 base at J, with 14 bases between. From germline, CDR1 is MNHEY and CDR2 SMNVEV (reference sequence). CDR3 sequence: CASSAYRKGNTEAFF. DNA of the CDR3: TGTGCCAGCAGTGCGTACAGGAAGGGGAACACTGAAGCTTTCTTT.

The rearrangement links TRBV9 to TRBJ1-4; 7 nucleotides match TRBD1. The V and J ends lost 5 bases and 8 bases, in that order; junction bases with no gene match: 15. This CDR3 is 16 amino acids long. Germline lookup yields CDR1 SGDLS and CDR2 YYNGEE. This chain's CDR3 is CASSVQDRLMGEKLFF. The CDR3 DNA follows: TGTGCCAGCAGTGTTCAGGACAGGCTAATGGGAGAAAAACTGTTTTTT.

This clone has a single count. The chain joins TRBV19 to TRBJ2-1; 10 bases line up with TRBD2. Germline assignment: CDR1 LNHDA and CDR2 SQIVND (reference sequence). The CDR3 is 17 residues long. J lost 5 bases, V lost 4 bases, and 11 bases had no gene match. The CDR3 region has the DNA TGTGCCAGTAGTAGCCCTCAGCGGGGGGGCCTTAACAATGAGCAGTTCTTC. It codes for CASSSPQRGGLNNEQFF. The full variable domain, its missing parts supplied by reference TRBV19 and TRBJ2-1, is DGGITQSPKYLFRKEGQNVTLSCEQNLNHDAMYWYRQDPGQGLRLIYYSQIVNDFQKGDIAEGYSVSREKKESFPLTVTSAQKNPTAFYLCASSSPQRGGLNNEQFFGPGTRLTVL.

CDR3 in amino acids: CASTSRTSTGNEQFF. In nucleotides, the CDR3 is TGTGCCAGCACATCCCGGACTAGTACGGGAAATGAGCAGTTCTTC. The rearrangement links TRBV11-1 to TRBJ2-1; 7 bases agree with TRBD2. The CDR3 is made up of 15 amino acids. With V trimmed by 7 bases and J by 7 bases, 13 bases remained unmatched. Germline CDR1 reads SGHAT; CDR2 reads FQDESV (reference sequence).